The source of this T cell receptor (beta chain) is a study of intratumoral heterogeneity in liver cancer. In terms of the full investigation: Across the full approximately 15-patient cohort, most patients were male and the median age was almost 65 years. The study combined RNA-seq, DNA sequencing, TCR-seq and SNP array data from multiple regions of hepatocellular carcinoma specimens to study intratumor heterogeneity. A total of around 70 multiregional samples from around 14 HCC patients, consisting of 51 tumoral and about 20 adjacent nontumoral regions, were included in the overall cohort.

Early-stage hepatocellular carcinoma was present in all patients, and no therapy was administered to any patient before surgical resection. None of the sampled areas showed macroscopic evidence of necrosis or hemorrhage. Multiple regions from two patients underwent TCR sequencing (ImmunoSeq). Frozen resection tissue samples were collected at least 1 cm apart from each other. Samples labelled N came from nontumoral liver tissue adjacent to the tumor. The DNeasy blood and tissue kit was used to extract genomic DNA from bulk tissue. Results and caveats for the whole study, not just this receptor: Limitations acknowledged by the authors included a relatively low number of patients and under-sampled representation of tumor-infiltrating lymphocytes.

Comments on this clone: No cognate antigen has been identified for it. No base quality values were provided; no much bigger clone lies one nucleotide off.

TCR beta chain CDR3 regions were sequenced from genomic DNA using the immunoSEQ assay. Primers annealing to V and J segments amplified rearranged VDJ segments. In the authors' own workflow: Clonality and richness metrics were computed with the ImmunoSeq Analyzer software. Fisher's exact test, supplemented by a beta-binomial method for added stringency, was applied to identify differentially abundant clones between regions. The table was pulled from immuneACCESS by TCRdb, which kept in-frame rearrangements only. Such tables lose some clones; where checked, under half of the loss comes from unresolved V genes, and the rest has no known cause. V and J calls and clone size are those listed in that table; D and trimming were worked out from the DNA. This sample is represented by about 20,000 clones; around 73% of them were singletons. The ten top clones hold 15% to 20% of the sample. This material consisted of tumor-adjacent normal tissue, taken before any cancer treatment. This TCR derives from a woman aged 65 to 85 with hepatocellular carcinoma.

In nucleotide form, the sequence is TGTGCCAGCAGGCCTGAGGCCGGGAGTGTCTACGAGCAGTACTTC. This gives the protein CASRPEAGSVYEQYF. The chain employs TRBV7-2 and TRBJ2-7; TRBD2 might be the D gene, on 6 matching bases. The germline V gene encodes CDR1 SGHTA and CDR2 FQGNSA. The CDR3 numbers 15 residues from cysteine through phenylalanine. Only CDR3 DNA remains: 45 bases, in frame from the first base. Cut back by 6 bases and 3 bases, the V and J ends lie 18 bases apart.